This TCR beta chain is drawn from a study of blood T cell repertoires in COVID-19. Study-wide background: There were acute and convalescent COVID-19 samples, and they came from the United States, Italy and Spain.

V dropped 6 bases and J dropped 2; count of bases not matched to a gene: 11. This CDR3 is 17 amino acids long. Germline loops: CDR1 LNHDA, CDR2 SQIVND (reference sequence). Original analysis: Amplifying reference gene primers gave estimates of nucleated cell counts. Produced via immunoSEQ multiplex PCR; TCRdb's table is partial and in-frame only. V and J calls and clone size are those listed in that table; D and trimming were worked out from the DNA. The repertoire consists of 250,000 to 350,000 clones, with roughly four fifths occurring once and the leading ten covering approximately 15%. The Seattle patients joined while their infection was active and were tracked longitudinally afterward.

Input material: peripheral blood. This sequence was found in a person between 70 and 80 years old with COVID-19, enrolled during active disease. The chain has TRBV19 and TRBJ1-5; TRBD1 aligns across 9 bases. DNA for the CDR3: TGTGCCAGTAGCTCCGGGACAGGGAGAGGTGGCAATCAGCCCCAGCATTTT. It specifies CASSSGTGRGGNQPQHF. The whole variable domain, remainder taken from reference TRBV19 and TRBJ1-5, is DGGITQSPKYLFRKEGQNVTLSCEQNLNHDAMYWYRQDPGQGLRLIYYSQIVNDFQKGDIAEGYSVSREKKESFPLTVTSAQKNPTAFYLCASSSGTGRGGNQPQHFGDGTRLSIL.